This TCR beta chain was sequenced during a study of CD8+ T cells in alopecia areata. This CDR3 has 15 amino acids. The V gene's germline CDR1 is SEHNR and CDR2 FQNEAQ (reference sequence). V lost 5 bases, J lost 6 bases, and 17 bases lay in between. RNA was isolated and reverse transcribed to cDNA, the sequencing template. The method was immunoSEQ multiplex PCR; TCRdb's version includes in-frame clones alone and lacks a portion of them. In the table there are some 160,000 clones, about three fifths of which are singletons. The study's findings and limits: The study found higher clonality in lesional than normal scalp, especially in alopecia totalis/universalis.

This clone was seen just once. Its specificity is unknown. Specimen: CD8+ T cells sorted from blood. The sequence came from a human donor in good health. The chain carries TRBV7-9 and TRBJ2-1; maybe TRBD1 (5 bases). CDR3 nucleotide sequence: TGTGCCAGCAGCGCTACAGGCGTTGGCGGCAATGAGCAGTTCTTC. As protein: CASSATGVGGNEQFF.